This is a list of T cell receptor beta chains from one sample in a study of graft-versus-host responses after intestinal transplantation. These receptors have no identified antigens. The table came from immunoSEQ multiplex PCR; TCRdb's copy has only in-frame clones and leaves some out. The repertoire consists of about 70,000 clones, with less than 95% occurring once and the leading ten covering approximately 1.4%. Sequenced material: unstimulated CD8+ T cells sorted from spleen or lymph node cells, taken before intestinal transplant. These receptors were obtained from a human donor who received an intestinal transplant. CDR3s include the opening cysteine and the closing phenylalanine or tryptophan. D genes are given only for firm matches. Clone size is shown for a subset of rows, as once, few, many or a class of expanded clone.

abundance: NA; j_gene: TRBJ1-4; v_gene: TRBV7-9; d_gene: NA; CDR3nt: TGTGCCAGCAGCCTGGGTCGGGAAATTGCAACTAATGAAAAACTGTTTTTT; CDR3aa: CASSLGREIATNEKLFF
abundance: NA; j_gene: TRBJ2-5; v_gene: TRBV21-1; d_gene: NA; CDR3nt: TGTGCCAGCAGCAAAGCGTACCAGAAGGAGACCCAGTACTTC; CDR3aa: CASSKAYQKETQYF
abundance: NA; j_gene: TRBJ2-5; v_gene: TRBV19; d_gene: TRBD1; CDR3nt: TGTGCCAGTTCAGGGGACAGGGGGCAAGAGACCCAGTACTTC; CDR3aa: CASSGDRGQETQYF
abundance: NA; j_gene: TRBJ1-2; v_gene: TRBV19; d_gene: NA; CDR3nt: TGTGCCAGTAGTCCACAGGGTTTTTGGGGCTACACCTTC; CDR3aa: CASSPQGFWGYTF
abundance: NA; j_gene: TRBJ2-2; v_gene: TRBV5-1; d_gene: NA; CDR3nt: TGCGCCAGCAGCCTCCAGGGGGGCCTAAACACCGGGGAGCTGTTTTTT; CDR3aa: CASSLQGGLNTGELFF
abundance: NA; j_gene: TRBJ2-7; v_gene: TRBV18; d_gene: NA; CDR3nt: TGTGCCAGCTCACCACTGAGGCGTAGCTACGAGCAGTACTTC; CDR3aa: CASSPLRRSYEQYF
abundance: NA; j_gene: TRBJ2-1; v_gene: TRBV10-2; d_gene: NA; CDR3nt: TGCGCCAGCAGTGGCTCGGAGTGGCTTCAGTTCTTC; CDR3aa: CASSGSEWLQFF
abundance: NA; j_gene: TRBJ2-5; v_gene: TRBV20-1; d_gene: NA; CDR3nt: TGCAGTGCTAGATCGGGTCCGGCCCAGTACTTC; CDR3aa: CSARSGPAQYF
abundance: NA; j_gene: TRBJ2-2; v_gene: TRBV4-1; d_gene: NA; CDR3nt: TGCGCCAGCAGCCAAGTACTCGGGGAGCTGTTTTTT; CDR3aa: CASSQVLGELFF
abundance: NA; j_gene: TRBJ1-3; v_gene: TRBV29-1; d_gene: TRBD1; CDR3nt: TGCAGCGCCGGACAGGGTGACTCTGGAAACACCATATATTTT; CDR3aa: CSAGQGDSGNTIYF
abundance: once; j_gene: TRBJ2-2; v_gene: TRBV9; d_gene: NA; CDR3nt: TGTGCCAGCAGCGTAGTAGCGCTCGGGGAGCTGTTTTTT; CDR3aa: CASSVVALGELFF
abundance: NA; j_gene: TRBJ1-2; v_gene: TRBV4-2; d_gene: NA; CDR3nt: TGTGCCAGCAGCACCGCGGATACACAGGTAGCTAACTATGGCTACACCTTC; CDR3aa: CASSTADTQVANYGYTF
abundance: once; j_gene: TRBJ2-7; v_gene: TRBV2; d_gene: TRBD1; CDR3nt: TGTGCCGGACAGGGGGCGTCCTACGAGCAGTACTTC; CDR3aa: CAGQGASYEQYF
abundance: NA; j_gene: TRBJ2-1; v_gene: TRBV9; d_gene: TRBD2; CDR3nt: TGTGCCAGCAGCGGTGCGGGGGGGCAGTACAATGAGCAGTTCTTC; CDR3aa: CASSGAGGQYNEQFF
abundance: NA; j_gene: TRBJ2-7; v_gene: TRBV27; d_gene: TRBD1; CDR3nt: TGTGCCAGCAGTTTATCGCCCAGGGGGGAGCAGTACTTC; CDR3aa: CASSLSPRGEQYF
abundance: NA; j_gene: TRBJ2-7; v_gene: TRBV19; d_gene: NA; CDR3nt: TGTGCCAGCCGGGACATCCTATCCTACGAGCAGTACTTC; CDR3aa: CASRDILSYEQYF
abundance: NA; j_gene: TRBJ1-3; v_gene: TRBV29-1; d_gene: NA; CDR3nt: TGCAGAAGAATAAACTCAGGGATCTGTGGGAACACCATATATTTT; CDR3aa: CRRINSGICGNTIYF
abundance: NA; j_gene: TRBJ2-1; v_gene: TRBV13; d_gene: TRBD2; CDR3nt: TGTGCCAGCAGCTCACCGGGACTAGTCGGTGAGCAGTTCTTC; CDR3aa: CASSSPGLVGEQFF
abundance: NA; j_gene: TRBJ2-5; v_gene: TRBV13; d_gene: TRBD2; CDR3nt: TGTGCCAGCAGCACCCGAGCGGGGGGGCCGGGGGAGACCCAGTACTTC; CDR3aa: CASSTRAGGPGETQYF
abundance: NA; j_gene: TRBJ1-5; v_gene: TRBV21-1; d_gene: NA; CDR3nt: TGTGCCAGCCTAGGACCTCCGACGGCCGTCCGGGGTAGCAATCAGCCCCAGCATTTT; CDR3aa: CASLGPPTAVRGSNQPQHF
abundance: NA; j_gene: TRBJ1-2; v_gene: TRBV6-1; d_gene: NA; CDR3nt: TGTGCCAGCAGTGAGGGAGGGGTTGTAAACGACGCCCCTAACTATGGCTACACCTTC; CDR3aa: CASSEGGVVNDAPNYGYTF
abundance: NA; j_gene: TRBJ2-7; v_gene: TRBV5-8; d_gene: NA; CDR3nt: TGTGCCAGCAGTGGGCTAGCCATCTCCTACGAGCAGTACTTC; CDR3aa: CASSGLAISYEQYF
abundance: NA; j_gene: TRBJ2-7; v_gene: TRBV7-6; d_gene: TRBD1; CDR3nt: TGTGCCAGCAGGACAGGGGAAATGGACGAGCAGTACTTC; CDR3aa: CASRTGEMDEQYF
abundance: NA; j_gene: TRBJ1-4; v_gene: TRBV7-6; d_gene: NA; CDR3nt: TGTGCCAGCAGCTCTTCCGGTGCCCCTAATGAAAAACTGTTTTTT; CDR3aa: CASSSSGAPNEKLFF
abundance: once; j_gene: TRBJ2-7; v_gene: TRBV20-1; d_gene: NA; CDR3nt: TGCAGTGCTAGGGACACCTACGAGCAGTACTTC; CDR3aa: CSARDTYEQYF
abundance: NA; j_gene: TRBJ2-7; v_gene: TRBV5-4; d_gene: TRBD1; CDR3nt: TGTGCCAGCAGCACCGGGACAGGAACCTACGAGCAGTACTTC; CDR3aa: CASSTGTGTYEQYF
abundance: NA; j_gene: TRBJ2-7; v_gene: TRBV11-1; d_gene: NA; CDR3nt: TGTGCCAGCAGCTTTTCGCCGGGGGCCTACGAGCAGTACTTC; CDR3aa: CASSFSPGAYEQYF
abundance: NA; j_gene: TRBJ1-1; v_gene: TRBV9; d_gene: NA; CDR3nt: TGTGCCAGCAGCGAAGCAGGGGAAATGAACACTGAAGCTTTCTTT; CDR3aa: CASSEAGEMNTEAFF
abundance: NA; j_gene: TRBJ2-5; v_gene: TRBV7-9; d_gene: NA; CDR3nt: TGTGCCAGCAGCCCTTCCCTGGAGACCCAGTACTTC; CDR3aa: CASSPSLETQYF
abundance: NA; j_gene: TRBJ2-7; v_gene: TRBV13; d_gene: NA; CDR3nt: TGTGCCAGCAGCGGGGGAGACAGGGGAGGGACCTACGAGCAGTACTTC; CDR3aa: CASSGGDRGGTYEQYF
abundance: NA; j_gene: TRBJ2-1; v_gene: TRBV6-5; d_gene: NA; CDR3nt: TGTGCCAGCAGAGACTCGAACAATGAGCAGTTCTTC; CDR3aa: CASRDSNNEQFF
abundance: NA; j_gene: TRBJ1-6; v_gene: TRBV27; d_gene: TRBD1; CDR3nt: TGTGCCAGCAGTCCGACAGGGGATTCACCCCTCCACTTT; CDR3aa: CASSPTGDSPLHF
abundance: NA; j_gene: TRBJ1-2; v_gene: TRBV19; d_gene: NA; CDR3nt: TGTGCCAGTAGTTGGAAGGTGGGCGGCTACACCTTC; CDR3aa: CASSWKVGGYTF
abundance: NA; j_gene: TRBJ1-5; v_gene: TRBV2; d_gene: NA; CDR3nt: TGTGCCAGCAGTGCGGTTAGCAATCAGCCCCAGCATTTT; CDR3aa: CASSAVSNQPQHF
abundance: once; j_gene: TRBJ1-2; v_gene: TRBV10-3; d_gene: NA; CDR3nt: TGTGCCATCAGTTCCGGGGGAGGCTACACCTTC; CDR3aa: CAISSGGGYTF
abundance: NA; j_gene: TRBJ1-6; v_gene: TRBV5-6; d_gene: TRBD1; CDR3nt: TGTGCCAGCAGCTTGGCCCCGACAGGGAATCCTTCACCCCTCCACTTT; CDR3aa: CASSLAPTGNPSPLHF
abundance: once; j_gene: TRBJ2-1; v_gene: TRBV6-1; d_gene: TRBD1; CDR3nt: TGTGCCAGCAGTGAAGCGACAGGGTGGGAGCAGTTCTTC; CDR3aa: CASSEATGWEQFF